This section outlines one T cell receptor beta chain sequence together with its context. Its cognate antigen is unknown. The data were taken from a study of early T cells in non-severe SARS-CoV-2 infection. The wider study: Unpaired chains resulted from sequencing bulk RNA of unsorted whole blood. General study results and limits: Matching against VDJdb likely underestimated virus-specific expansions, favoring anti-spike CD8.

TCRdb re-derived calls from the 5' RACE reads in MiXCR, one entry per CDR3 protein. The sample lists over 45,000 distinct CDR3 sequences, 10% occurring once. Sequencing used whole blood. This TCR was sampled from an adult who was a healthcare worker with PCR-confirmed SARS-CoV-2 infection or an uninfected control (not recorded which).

DNA of the CDR3: TGTGCCTGGAGTTCTACGACAGGACGGGGCTTCACTGAAGCTTTCTTT. This sequence encodes CAWSSTTGRGFTEAFF. The V call is TRBV30, the J call TRBJ1-1; maybe TRBD1 (6 bases). In germline, CDR1 is GTSNPN, CDR2 SVGIG (reference sequence). The CDR3 is made up of 16 amino acids. The V end lost 2 bases, the J end lost 4 bases, and 20 bases lay between the germline ends.